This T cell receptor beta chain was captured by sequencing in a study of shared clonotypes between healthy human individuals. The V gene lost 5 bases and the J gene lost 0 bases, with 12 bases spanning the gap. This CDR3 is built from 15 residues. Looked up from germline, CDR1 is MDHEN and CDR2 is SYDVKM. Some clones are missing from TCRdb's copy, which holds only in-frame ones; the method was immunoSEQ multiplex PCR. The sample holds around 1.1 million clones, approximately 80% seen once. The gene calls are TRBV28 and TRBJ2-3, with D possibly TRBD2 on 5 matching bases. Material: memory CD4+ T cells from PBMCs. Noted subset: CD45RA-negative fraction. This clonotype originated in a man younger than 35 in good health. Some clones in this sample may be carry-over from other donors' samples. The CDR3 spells CASSPRRTSTDTQYF. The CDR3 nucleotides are TGTGCCAGCAGTCCGAGGAGGACTAGCACAGATACGCAGTATTTT.